The 18 T cell receptor beta chains presented below share a single source sample, sequenced in a study of blood T cell repertoires in COVID-19. Measured with immunoSEQ multiplex PCR; TCRdb has only the in-frame clones, and not every one. The table shows roughly 130,000 clones, with around 80% occurring only once. Sequencing used peripheral blood. These TCRs come from a man aged 65-85 years with acute or convalescent COVID-19.

This chain uses TRBV5-1 with TRBJ2-6, with 9 bases aligning to TRBD1. Germline trimming cut 5 bases from V and 1 base from J; bases unmatched to any gene: 7. This CDR3 has 17 amino acids. CDR1 and CDR2 (germline): SGHRS, YFSETQ. The DNA for the CDR3 is TGCGCCAGCAGTCCTGACAGGGGGAGTTCTGGGGCCAACGTCCTGACTTTC. It yields the protein CASSPDRGSSGANVLTF.

The chain couples TRBV19 to TRBJ1-5; 7 nucleotides match TRBD1. Germline CDR1 reads LNHDA; CDR2 reads SQIVND (reference sequence). V lost 8 bases to trimming and J lost 2 bases; unmatched junction nucleotides: 6. The CDR3 has 14 residues. CDR3 coding DNA: TGTGCCAGTCGGCACAGGGGTGGCAATCAGCCCCAGCATTTT. This translates into CASRHRGGNQPQHF.

The chain is built from TRBV28 and TRBJ2-7, with D uncertain. V lost 4 bases and J lost 6, with 13 bases in between. Germline CDR1 and CDR2: MDHEN and SYDVKM. The CDR3 runs to 13 residues. The CDR3 DNA reads as TGTGCCAGCAGTTCCTCCACTCGAGCCGAGCAGTACTTC. Its translation is CASSSSTRAEQYF.

The chain recombines TRBV28 with TRBJ1-5; maybe TRBD1 (5 bases). CDR3 length: 14 amino acids. Between the trimmed V and J ends, which lost 3 bases and 4 bases, there was a span of 10 bases. Germline V lookup: CDR1 MDHEN, CDR2 SYDVKM. CDR3 in amino acids: CASSLLAGNQPQHF. The CDR3 coding sequence is TGTGCCAGCAGTTTGTTGGCAGGGAATCAGCCCCAGCATTTT.

V gene TRBV5-6 combines with J gene TRBJ2-5, with TRBD2 matching 11 bases. The CDR3 has 16 amino acids. J lost 4 bases, V lost 2 bases, and 7 bases had no gene match. Germline loops: CDR1 SGHDT, CDR2 YYEEEE. The CDR3 spells CASSLGFGTSGETQYF. CDR3 nucleotides: TGTGCCAGCAGCTTAGGTTTTGGGACTAGCGGAGAGACCCAGTACTTC.

This chain links TRBV5-4 with TRBJ2-7; 8 bases align to TRBD2. V lost 0 bases to trimming and J lost 3 bases; unmatched junction nucleotides: 8. CDR1 is SGHNT and CDR2 is YYREEE in the germline V gene (reference sequence). The CDR3 consists of 16 residues. DNA for the CDR3: TGTGCCAGCAGCTTGGGGTTCGGGGGGACTAGCTACGAGCAGTACTTC. Encoded protein: CASSLGFGGTSYEQYF.

The CDR3 region is CASSDSGTGGASGATFF. The CDR3 DNA follows: TGTGCCAGCAGTGACTCGGGGACAGGGGGAGCGTCCGGGGCAACTTTCTTT. This chain connects TRBV6-4 to TRBJ1-1; 11 nucleotides align to TRBD1. Trimming took 0 bases from V and 12 from J; bases not matched to a gene: 15. The CDR3 runs 17 residues. In germline, CDR1 is MRHNA, CDR2 SNTAGT.

This clone was recorded only once. This chain links TRBV6-6 with TRBJ1-3; 7 nucleotides line up with TRBD1. Germline CDR1 and CDR2: MNHNY and SVGAGI (reference sequence). The CDR3 extends over 16 amino acids. V lost 6 bases and J lost 0; bases outside the gene matches: 8. The CDR3 loop reads CASRKQGLDSGNTIYF. In DNA form, the CDR3 reads TGTGCCAGCAGAAAACAGGGGTTGGACTCTGGAAACACCATATATTTT.

This clone was detected a few times. The chain uses TRBV21-1 and TRBJ2-3; TRBD2, as called in the table, went unchecked against the DNA. TRBV21-1 is flagged as a pseudogene. The length of the CDR3 is 23 residues. CDR3 in amino acids: CASSKVYCLGLAGGWKHTDTQYF. The CDR3 DNA reads TGTGCCAGCAGCAAAGTATACTGTCTGGGACTAGCGGGGGGCTGGAAACACACAGATACGCAGTATTTT.

The rearrangement joins TRBV5-1 to TRBJ1-6; possibly TRBD1 for D (6 bases). The germline V gene encodes CDR1 SGHRS and CDR2 YFSETQ. Trimming removed 4 bases at V and 9 bases at J, with 17 bases between. The CDR3 totals 15 residues. The CDR3 sequence: CASSMTGGGSSPLHF. The CDR3 region has the DNA TGCGCCAGCAGCATGACAGGAGGTGGCAGTTCACCCCTCCACTTT.

The chain uses TRBV11-2 and TRBJ2-7, with 8 bases lining up with TRBD1. Germline V gene data show CDR1 as SGHAT and CDR2 as FQNNGV. The junction had 8 bases not matched to a gene; V was cut back by 5 bases and J by 2 bases. CDR3 length: 15 amino acids. The DNA for the CDR3 is TGTGCCAGCAGCCCCACGACAGGGGCGCCCTACGAGCAGTACTTC. Translation gives CASSPTTGAPYEQYF.

The V gene is TRBV10-3, the J gene TRBJ1-1; D uncertain. Trimming removed 10 bases from V and 1 base from J, with 13 bases in between. Germline V gene sequence: CDR1 ENHRY, CDR2 SYGVKD. The length of the CDR3 is 13 residues. The CDR3 spells CATALGGNTEAFF. Here the CDR3 DNA reads TGTGCCACCGCCCTCGGCGGGAACACTGAAGCTTTCTTT.

J is TRBJ2-2 and V is TRBV19; 7 positions match TRBD2. V was clipped by 10 bases and J by 6 bases; unmatched bases: 5. The germline V gene encodes CDR1 LNHDA and CDR2 SQIVND (reference sequence). This CDR3 has 12 amino acids. CDR3 sequence: CATSSGSGELFF. The DNA for the CDR3 is TGTGCCACCTCTAGCGGTTCCGGGGAGCTGTTTTTT.

The count of this clone is one. The rearrangement joins TRBV29-1 to TRBJ2-5, with 10 positions matching TRBD2. Trimming removed 4 bases from V and 3 bases from J; junction bases left unmatched: 8. This CDR3 has 15 residues. Germline loops: CDR1 SQVTM, CDR2 ANQGSEA. The CDR3 nucleotides read TGCAGCGTTGTGCGGACTAGCGGATCAAAAGAGACCCAGTACTTC. It encodes CSVVRTSGSKETQYF.

The rearrangement joins TRBV6-5 to TRBJ1-6; tentatively, D is TRBD1 (6 bases). Germline CDR1 is MNHEY and CDR2 is SVGAGI. The V and J ends lost 10 bases and 0 bases respectively, with 13 bases between them. The CDR3 contains 15 residues. The CDR3 sequence is CATGGAISYNSPLHF. The CDR3 DNA follows: TGTGCCACCGGGGGGGCGATCTCCTATAATTCACCCCTCCACTTT.

This chain links TRBV6-1 with TRBJ2-7; TRBD1 agrees at 8 bases. The ends lost 2 bases at V and 2 bases at J; junction bases unmatched: 5. This CDR3 has 15 residues. CDR1 is MNHNS and CDR2 is SASEGT in the germline V gene. CDR3 bases: TGTGCCAGCAGTGAAAAGGACAGGGCGGCCTACGAGCAGTACTTC. It codes for CASSEKDRAAYEQYF.

Written as DNA, the CDR3 is TGTGCCAGCAGCTTAGCCCTTGGCACAGATACGCAGTATTTT. Protein sequence: CASSLALGTDTQYF. The V gene is TRBV7-9, the J gene TRBJ2-3, with D hard to call. The V and J ends lost 0 bases and 1 base respectively, with 5 bases between them. The CDR3 extends over 14 amino acids. The V gene's germline CDR1 is SEHNR and CDR2 FQNEAQ (reference sequence).

The chain carries TRBV2 and TRBJ2-7, with D possibly being TRBD1 (7 bases). The CDR3 spans 14 residues. V shed 4 bases and J shed 5 bases, with 15 bases lying between them. Germline CDR1 is SNHLY and CDR2 is FYNNEI. As DNA, the CDR3 is TGTGCCAGCAGTGGGCAGGGGGGCTATAACGAGCAGTACTTC. It translates to CASSGQGGYNEQYF. Using reference TRBV2 and TRBJ2-7 for the parts outside the CDR3, the full variable domain is EPEVTQTPSHQVTQMGQEVILRCVPISNHLYFYWYRQILGQKVEFLVSFYNNEISEKSEIFDDQFSVERPDGSNFTLKIRSTKLEDSAMYFCASSGQGGYNEQYFGPGTRLTVT.